The 24 T cell receptor beta chains below come from one sample, sequenced in a study of T cells in Graves' hyperthyroidism and ophthalmopathy. The investigators amplified TCR beta CDR3 regions from RNA transcripts. The study used the HTBI primer set for a first-round RT-PCR of the TCR CDR3. One entry per CDR3 protein results from TCRdb running MiXCR on the multiplex PCR reads. Here the sample spans hundreds of thousands of distinct CDR3 sequences, roughly 45% being singletons. Sequenced input: peripheral blood or thyroid tissue (not recorded which). The receptors derive from an adult man with Graves' disease, either hyperthyroidism or ophthalmopathy (not recorded which).

The chain is built from TRBV2 and TRBJ2-5; TRBD2 agrees at 14 bases. Germline trimming cut 5 bases from V and 6 bases from J; bases unmatched to any gene: 17. The CDR3 spans 19 residues. Germline loops: CDR1 SNHLY, CDR2 FYNNEI. The CDR3 DNA reads as TGTGCCAGCAGTTTTCGGGGACTAGCGGGAGCGCCACCCCAGAAGACCCAGTACTTC. It yields the protein CASSFRGLAGAPPQKTQYF.

This clonotype has at least ten counts. The chain couples TRBV2 to TRBJ2-7, with D tentatively TRBD1 (5 bases). The CDR3 has 14 residues. V lost 1 base, J lost 0 bases, and 7 bases lay in between. Germline loops: CDR1 SNHLY, CDR2 FYNNEI. CDR3 sequence (DNA): TGTGCCAGCAGTGAAGACAGGAGCTCCTACGAGCAGTACTTC. Protein sequence: CASSEDRSSYEQYF.

This chain joins TRBV2 and TRBJ1-2, with D uncertain. The CDR3 contains 12 residues. Germline-derived CDR1 and CDR2 are SNHLY and FYNNEI. Trimming left V 6 bases short and J 5 bases short, with 10 bases between. CDR3 nucleotide sequence: TGTGCCAGCAGGGGCATTATTTATGGCTACACCTTC. Translation gives CASRGIIYGYTF.

A word on this clonotype: Its ends do not fully match the called genes, so a read error is possible. The J gene is TRBJ1-2, the V gene TRBV10-3; 9 nucleotides match TRBD1. The length of the CDR3 is 14 residues. Germline values: CDR1 ENHRY, CDR2 SYGVKD. The CDR3 DNA reads TGTGCCAGCAGTCCCGCCGGGACAGGGAATGGCCACACCTTC. Its protein product is CASSPAGTGNGHTF.

A few counts support this clonotype. This chain connects TRBV7-9 to TRBJ1-4; D might be TRBD1 (5 bases). V shed 5 bases and J shed 8 bases, with 18 bases lying between them. The CDR3 is 15 amino acids. Germline V gene data show CDR1 as SEHNR and CDR2 as FQNEAQ (reference sequence). CDR3 in DNA: TGTGCCAGCAGCGCCCCGGGACCCCAGCACGAAAAACTGTTTTTT. Its translation: CASSAPGPQHEKLFF.

This chain connects TRBV7-9 to TRBJ1-1, with TRBD1 matching over 8 bases. Germline CDR1 is SEHNR and CDR2 is FQNEAQ (reference sequence). Trimming at V came to 4 bases and at J to 0 bases, leaving 10 bases not matched to a gene. The CDR3 runs 17 residues. CDR3 protein: CASSSNRGTGMNTEAFF. The CDR3 nucleotides read TGTGCCAGCAGCTCGAACCGGGGGACAGGCATGAACACTGAAGCTTTCTTT.

Details on this clonotype: Because it lacks the conserved phenylalanine or tryptophan at the end, this CDR3 is likely a read error. The J gene is TRBJ2-7, the V gene TRBV29-1; 8 nucleotides agree with TRBD1. V shed 6 bases and J 3 bases; nucleotides not matched to a gene: 4. Germline lookup yields CDR1 SQVTM and CDR2 ANQGSEA. The CDR3 length is 12 residues. The CDR3 nucleotides are TGCAGCGTCCGGGACAGGCTCTACGAGCAGTACCTC. Translating it yields CSVRDRLYEQYL.

This rearrangement joins TRBV5-1 to TRBJ1-5; D is uncertain. In germline, CDR1 is SGHRS, CDR2 YFSETQ. The CDR3 consists of 14 residues. Trimming removed 1 base from V and 9 bases from J, with 14 bases in between. The CDR3 spells CASSLLGRQGPQHF. The CDR3 DNA follows: TGCGCCAGCAGCTTGTTAGGACGTCAAGGGCCCCAGCATTTT.

The genes are TRBV2 and TRBJ1-5; unclear D gene. The germline gives CDR1 SNHLY, CDR2 FYNNEI. CDR3 length: 15 amino acids. This chain's CDR3 is CARDDRGWSNQPQHF. As DNA, the CDR3 is TGTGCTAGAGATGATCGGGGTTGGAGCAATCAGCCCCAGCATTTT.

Details on this clonotype: A much larger clone lies one base from this, so it may be a read error. V and J are TRBV7-9 and TRBJ1-6; 10 bases line up with TRBD1. CDR1 and CDR2 (germline): SEHNR, FQNEAQ (reference sequence). The V gene end was trimmed by 1 base and the J gene end by 9 bases; junction bases not matched to a gene: 6. There are 16 residues in the CDR3. CDR3 coding DNA: TGTGCCAGCAGCTTAGTGGGACAGGGGTTGGGTTCACCCCTCCACTTT. Translating gives CASSLVGQGLGSPLHF.

This clonotype appeared a few times. The gene calls are TRBV12-3 or TRBV12-4 and TRBJ2-5; D uncertain. V dropped 5 bases and J dropped 5 bases, with 12 bases sitting between them. The CDR3 runs to 13 residues. DNA for the CDR3: TGTGCCAGCAGTGTGGCCCGGTCGGAGACCCAGTACTTC. Translation gives CASSVARSETQYF.

A word on this clonotype: At one end the junction does not follow the germline gene, possibly because of a read error. The V call is TRBV10-3, the J call TRBJ2-5, with a weak D call TRBD1 (5 bases). The CDR3 loop spans 14 amino acids. From germline, CDR1 is ENHRY and CDR2 SYGVKD. CDR3 residues: CASSQNRRLETQYF. The DNA for the CDR3 is TGTGCCAGCAGTCAAAACAGGCGGTTAGAGACCCAGTACTTC.

V and J are TRBV19 and TRBJ1-2; perhaps TRBD1 as D (5 bases). Trimming cost V 10 bases and J 2 bases, with 20 bases left between them. Germline V CDR1 and CDR2: LNHDA, SQIVND (reference sequence). The CDR3 loop spans 15 amino acids. CDR3 amino acids: CATRQEGTWNYGYTF. For the CDR3, the DNA is TGTGCCACGAGGCAGGAGGGGACGTGGAACTATGGCTACACCTTC.

The chain is built from TRBV25-1 and TRBJ2-7; possibly TRBD2 for D (6 bases). CDR1 and CDR2 (germline): MGHDK, SYGVNS. The CDR3 is made up of 13 amino acids. This CDR3 reads CARDPRESYEQYF. CDR3 coding DNA: TGTGCTAGAGATCCCCGGGAGTCATACGAGCAGTACTTC.

The J gene is TRBJ2-7, the V gene TRBV20-1; TRBD2 matches at 12 bases. The germline CDR1 and CDR2 sequences are DFQATT and SNEGSKA (reference sequence). This CDR3 contains 17 residues. The junction had 13 bases not matched to a gene; V was cut back by 0 bases and J by 7 bases. The CDR3 region is CSARDWTSGTGGGEQYF. The DNA for the CDR3 is TGCAGTGCTAGAGATTGGACTAGCGGGACGGGGGGAGGGGAGCAGTACTTC.

At least ten counts were recorded for this clonotype. The chain has TRBV6-6 and TRBJ1-4; 8 nucleotides match TRBD1. Trimming took 6 bases from V and 13 from J; bases not matched to a gene: 10. Germline V gene data show CDR1 as MNHNY and CDR2 as SVGAGI (reference sequence). This CDR3 contains 13 residues. The CDR3 bases are TGTGCCAGCAGCAGGGGGCTAACAAGCGGACTGTTTTTT. Its translation: CASSRGLTSGLFF.

This chain links TRBV15 with TRBJ2-7; weak D call: TRBD1 (5 bases). The CDR3 runs to 14 residues. Germline lookup yields CDR1 LNHNV and CDR2 YYDKDF (reference sequence). V shed 3 bases and J shed 4 bases, with 13 bases lying between them. CDR3 nucleotide sequence: TGTGCCACCAGCAGCCTAGACGACAGATACGAGCAGTACTTC. It is translated as CATSSLDDRYEQYF.

This clonotype has a single count. Being one base from a much bigger clone, this may be a read error. This chain links TRBV6-6 with TRBJ2-2, with TRBD1 as a possible D gene (7 bases). CDR3 length equals 17 residues. Germline CDR1 reads MNHNY; CDR2 reads SVGAGI (reference sequence). The CDR3 spells CAISGHGGTANTGELFF. For the CDR3, the DNA is TGTGCCATCAGTGGCCACGGCGGGACAGCGAACACCGGGGAGCTGTTTTTT.

CDR3 region: CASSLSSSYYEQYF. In DNA form, the CDR3 reads TGCGCCAGCAGCTTGTCCAGTTCCTACTACGAGCAGTACTTC. This sequence joins TRBV5-1 and TRBJ2-7, with D unclear. Germline loops: CDR1 SGHRS, CDR2 YFSETQ. Trimming removed 1 base from V and 3 bases from J, with 11 bases in between. The CDR3 length is 14 residues.

The chain recombines TRBV6-5 with TRBJ2-5; D is unclear. V lost 2 bases to trimming and J lost 4 bases, with 17 bases between them. This CDR3 has 16 amino acids. The germline V gene has CDR1 MNHEY and CDR2 SVGAGI. The CDR3 loop is CASSYPESGMAETQYF. CDR3 nucleotide sequence: TGTGCCAGCAGTTACCCCGAATCTGGGATGGCAGAGACCCAGTACTTC.

The chain uses TRBV6-5 and TRBJ2-7, with TRBD2 identical over 12 bases. The CDR3 spans 16 residues. V gave up 6 bases and J gave up 2 bases; unmatched junction bases: 8. Per the germline V gene, CDR1 is MNHEY and CDR2 is SVGAGI. CDR3 in DNA: TGTGCCAGCAGCCAAGGGACTAGCGGGTTTACCTACGAGCAGTACTTC. This encodes CASSQGTSGFTYEQYF.

In this sample, this clonotype turned up many times. V usage is TRBV10-3 and J usage is TRBJ1-5, with a possible D match to TRBD1 (6 bases). V lost 5 bases, J lost 3 bases, and 11 bases lay in between. From germline, CDR1 is ENHRY and CDR2 SYGVKD. The CDR3 covers 14 residues. In DNA, the CDR3 is TGTGCCATCAGTAACGACAGGTTCAATCAGCCCCAGCATTTT. Translation: CAISNDRFNQPQHF.

This clonotype was observed a handful of times. The V and J genes are TRBV20-1 and TRBJ2-5, with D hard to call. The CDR3 sequence is 13 residues long. Germline lookup yields CDR1 DFQATT and CDR2 SNEGSKA (reference sequence). V dropped 3 bases and J dropped 5 bases, with 13 bases sitting between them. The chain's CDR3 is CSASVVDGETQYF. The CDR3 region has the DNA TGCAGTGCTAGTGTAGTAGATGGGGAGACCCAGTACTTC.

This clonotype has only a few counts. The chain couples TRBV5-6 to TRBJ1-4, with D maybe TRBD1 (5 bases). Deletions cut 4 bases from V and 3 bases from J, with 10 bases between. The germline gives CDR1 SGHDT, CDR2 YYEEEE. The CDR3 loop spans 14 amino acids. Here the CDR3 reads CASSPDRSNEKLFF. The CDR3, as DNA: TGTGCCAGCAGCCCTGACAGATCTAATGAAAAACTGTTTTTT.